These 15 T cell receptor beta chains were sequenced from one sample in a study of blood T cell repertoires in COVID-19 (dated by TCRdb to about 2020). Receptors were amplified or captured by the immunoSEQ multiplex PCR assay. The table was pulled from immuneACCESS by TCRdb, which kept in-frame rearrangements only. Such tables lose some clones; where checked, under half of the loss comes from unresolved V genes, and the rest has no known cause. The sample profile shows roughly 140,000 clones; 80% of them were found once. The ten top clones hold 0.45% to 0.6% of the sample. The sample was peripheral blood. These TCRs come from a man aged 60-69 years with acute or convalescent COVID-19.

The chain has TRBV30 and TRBJ1-1, with no clear D. The CDR3 sequence is 13 residues long. Trimming stripped 5 bases from V and 4 bases from J, with 14 bases between. Germline V gene sequence: CDR1 GTSNPN, CDR2 SVGIG (reference sequence). CDR3 bases: TGTGCCTGGTCGAGGTTATCGACCACTGAAGCTTTCTTT. It is translated as CAWSRLSTTEAFF.

The V and J genes are TRBV7-2 and TRBJ1-5; D is possibly TRBD1 (5 bases). V shed 5 bases and J shed 4 bases, with 12 bases lying between them. The CDR3 spans 14 residues. The germline gives CDR1 SGHTA, CDR2 FQGNSA. This chain's CDR3 is CASSPGGENQPQHF. For the CDR3, the DNA is TGTGCCAGCAGCCCCGGAGGGGAAAATCAGCCCCAGCATTTT.

V gene TRBV21-1 combines with J gene TRBJ2-5; the table calls TRBD2, which could not be checked here. TRBV21-1 represents a pseudogene. CDR3 length: 20 amino acids. The CDR3 bases are TGTGCCAGCAGCAAAGCGAATAGGCGGGGGACGGGACTCCCGCGGGAGACCCAGTACTTC. This sequence encodes CASSKANRRGTGLPRETQYF.

This chain uses TRBV27 with TRBJ1-1, with TRBD1 matching over 7 bases. CDR3 length: 14 residues. Germline values: CDR1 MNHEY, CDR2 SMNVEV (reference sequence). J lost 0 bases, V lost 6 bases, and 4 bases had no gene match. The CDR3 reads CASSLGQVNTEAFF. In DNA, the CDR3 is TGTGCCAGCAGCCTCGGACAGGTGAACACTGAAGCTTTCTTT.

This clone was seen only once. The genes are TRBV5-5 and TRBJ1-5; D may be TRBD1 (6 bases). The CDR3 totals 13 residues. V lost 0 bases to trimming and J lost 6 bases, with 7 bases between them. The germline CDR1 and CDR2 sequences are SGHKS and YYEKEE (reference sequence). The chain's CDR3 is CASSLDRAQPQHF. In DNA form, the CDR3 reads TGTGCCAGCAGCTTGGACAGGGCTCAGCCCCAGCATTTT.

The chain has TRBV5-1 and TRBJ2-5; D possibly corresponds to TRBD1 (5 bases). The CDR3 runs to 13 residues. The germline V and J ends were trimmed by 5 bases and 5 bases, with 13 bases remaining between them. Germline CDR1 is SGHRS and CDR2 is YFSETQ. CDR3 protein: CASSTQVPETQYF. The CDR3 bases are TGCGCCAGCAGTACACAGGTTCCGGAGACCCAGTACTTC. Filled out from reference TRBV5-1 and TRBJ2-5, the complete variable domain reads KAGVTQTPRYLIKTRGQQVTLSCSPISGHRSVSWYQQTPGQGLQFLFEYFSETQRNKGNFPGRFSGRQFSNSRSEMNVSTLELGDSALYLCASSTQVPETQYFGPGTRLLVL.

This clone came up once. The gene calls are TRBV6-1 and TRBJ2-7; 8 bases align to TRBD1. From germline, CDR1 is MNHNS and CDR2 SASEGT. This CDR3 comprises 17 residues. V shed 0 bases, J shed 1 base, and the junction held 8 bases outside the gene matches. The chain's CDR3 is CASSEASRNRGSYEQYF. In nucleotides, the CDR3 is TGTGCCAGCAGTGAAGCGAGTAGGAACAGGGGGTCCTACGAGCAGTACTTC.

V is TRBV6-6 and J is TRBJ1-4; D might be TRBD1 (5 bases). Germline assignment: CDR1 MNHNY and CDR2 SVGAGI (reference sequence). This CDR3 comprises 14 residues. V was clipped by 2 bases and J by 3 bases, with 7 bases between them. Here the CDR3 reads CASSYAGSNEKLFF. Written as DNA, the CDR3 is TGTGCCAGCAGTTACGCAGGGTCTAATGAAAAACTGTTTTTT.

This rearrangement joins TRBV5-1 to TRBJ2-3; 7 nucleotides match TRBD2. Germline assignment: CDR1 SGHRS and CDR2 YFSETQ. The CDR3 contains 14 residues. The V segment lost 4 bases and the J segment 5 bases; nucleotides outside the gene matches: 7. In DNA, the CDR3 is TGCGCCAGCAGCGCGGGGAGGGAGGGAGATACGCAGTATTTT. Protein sequence: CASSAGREGDTQYF.

The V gene is TRBV28, the J gene TRBJ1-6; possibly TRBD1 for D (6 bases). The germline V gene encodes CDR1 MDHEN and CDR2 SYDVKM. The V end was cut by 5 bases, the J end by 11 bases, with 19 bases between. The CDR3 length is 15 residues. In DNA form, the CDR3 reads TGTGCCAGCAGTCTACAGGGTAAAGGTCCGGCACCCCTCCACTTT. It is translated as CASSLQGKGPAPLHF.

This rearrangement joins TRBV5-1 to TRBJ2-1, with 10 bases lining up with TRBD2. Germline-derived CDR1 and CDR2 are SGHRS and YFSETQ. V dropped 1 base and J dropped 7; count of bases not matched to a gene: 8. CDR3 length: 16 residues. CDR3 sequence: CASSLRPAGGGNEQFF. CDR3 in DNA: TGCGCCAGCAGCTTGAGGCCAGCGGGAGGGGGAAATGAGCAGTTCTTC.

The chain is built from TRBV7-9 and TRBJ2-5; 8 nucleotides match TRBD2. CDR3 length: 12 amino acids. CDR1 and CDR2 (germline): SEHNR, FQNEAQ (reference sequence). Losses at the gene ends were 3 bases for V and 10 bases for J; bases not matched to a gene: 4. The CDR3 DNA reads as TGTGCCAGCAGCTTCGAAAGCGGGAGCCAGTACTTC. Translating gives CASSFESGSQYF.

This clone has only a few counts. The chain has TRBV14 and TRBJ2-6; D unclear. This CDR3 spans 13 amino acids. With 7 bases removed from V and 4 bases from J, the gap between germline ends came to 8 bases. Per the germline V gene, CDR1 is SGHDN and CDR2 is FVKESK. CDR3 bases: TGTGCCAGCAACCCCGCGGGGGCCAACGTCCTGACTTTC. This translates into CASNPAGANVLTF.

V usage is TRBV6-1 and J usage is TRBJ1-2; D is unclear. The V end lost 2 bases, the J end lost 8 bases, and 12 bases lay between the germline ends. Looked up from germline, CDR1 is MNHNS and CDR2 is SASEGT. The CDR3 is made up of 13 amino acids. This CDR3 is CASSELGPLGYTF. The CDR3 DNA follows: TGTGCCAGCAGTGAACTAGGTCCGCTAGGCTACACCTTC.

The chain uses TRBV9 and TRBJ2-3; 8 bases are shared with TRBD2. This CDR3 comprises 16 residues. Germline V gene lookup returns CDR1 SGDLS and CDR2 YYNGEE. The ends lost 2 bases at V and 5 bases at J; junction bases unmatched: 10. CDR3 coding DNA: TGTGCCAGCAGCGTCCTAATCGGGGGGGCAGGAGATACGCAGTATTTT. This sequence encodes CASSVLIGGAGDTQYF. The variable domain in full, completed from reference TRBV9 and TRBJ2-3, reads DSGVTQTPKHLITATGQRVTLRCSPRSGDLSVYWYQQSLDQGLQFLIQYYNGEERAKGNILERFSAQQFPDLHSELNLSSLELGDSALYFCASSVLIGGAGDTQYFGPGTRLTVL.